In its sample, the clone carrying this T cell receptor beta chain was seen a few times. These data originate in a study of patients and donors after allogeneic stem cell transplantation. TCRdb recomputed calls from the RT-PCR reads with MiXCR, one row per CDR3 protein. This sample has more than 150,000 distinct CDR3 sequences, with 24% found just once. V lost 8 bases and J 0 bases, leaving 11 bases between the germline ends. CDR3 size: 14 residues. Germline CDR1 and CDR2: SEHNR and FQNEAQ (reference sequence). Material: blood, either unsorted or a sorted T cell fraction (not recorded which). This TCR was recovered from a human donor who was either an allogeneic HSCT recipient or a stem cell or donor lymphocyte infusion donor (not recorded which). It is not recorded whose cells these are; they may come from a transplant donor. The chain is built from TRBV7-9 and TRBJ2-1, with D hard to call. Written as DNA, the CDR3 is TGTGCCAGCGTGGGCCAGAGCTCCTACAATGAGCAGTTCTTC. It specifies CASVGQSSYNEQFF.